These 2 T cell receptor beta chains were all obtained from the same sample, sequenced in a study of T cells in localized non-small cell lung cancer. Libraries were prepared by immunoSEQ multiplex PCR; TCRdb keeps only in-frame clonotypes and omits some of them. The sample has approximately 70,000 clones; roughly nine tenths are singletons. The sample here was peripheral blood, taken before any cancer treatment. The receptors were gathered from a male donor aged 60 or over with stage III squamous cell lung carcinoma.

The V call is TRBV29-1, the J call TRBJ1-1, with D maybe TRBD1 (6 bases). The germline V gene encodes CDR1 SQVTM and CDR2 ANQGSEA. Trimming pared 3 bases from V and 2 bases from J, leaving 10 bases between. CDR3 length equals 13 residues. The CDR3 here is CSVEGQPNTEAFF. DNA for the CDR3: TGCAGCGTTGAGGGACAACCCAACACTGAAGCTTTCTTT.

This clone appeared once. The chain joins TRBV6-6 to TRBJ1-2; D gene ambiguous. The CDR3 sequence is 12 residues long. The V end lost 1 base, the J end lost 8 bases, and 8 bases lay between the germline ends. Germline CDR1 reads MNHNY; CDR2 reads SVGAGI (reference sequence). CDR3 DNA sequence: TGTGCCAGCAGTTACTTGGGAGGGGGCTACACCTTC. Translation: CASSYLGGGYTF.